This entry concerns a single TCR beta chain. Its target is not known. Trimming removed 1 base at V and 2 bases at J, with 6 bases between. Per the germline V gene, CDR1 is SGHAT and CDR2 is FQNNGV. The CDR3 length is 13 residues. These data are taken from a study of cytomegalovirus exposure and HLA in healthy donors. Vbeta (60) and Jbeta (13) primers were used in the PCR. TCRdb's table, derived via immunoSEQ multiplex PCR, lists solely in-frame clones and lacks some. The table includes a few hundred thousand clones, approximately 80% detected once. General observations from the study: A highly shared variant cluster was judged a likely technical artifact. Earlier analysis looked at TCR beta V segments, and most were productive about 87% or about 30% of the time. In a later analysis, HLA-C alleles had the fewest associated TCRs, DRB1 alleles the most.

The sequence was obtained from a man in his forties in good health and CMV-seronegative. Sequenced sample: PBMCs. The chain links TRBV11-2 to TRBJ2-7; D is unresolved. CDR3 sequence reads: CASSLGRTYEQYF. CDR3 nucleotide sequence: TGTGCCAGCAGCTTAGGCAGGACCTACGAGCAGTACTTC.